The 11 T cell receptor beta chains below all came from one sample that was sequenced in a study of T cells in localized non-small cell lung cancer. The repertoire was sequenced with immunoSEQ multiplex PCR; TCRdb's copy has only in-frame clones and lacks some. Altogether about 24,000 clones are present, approximately 89% being singletons, with the ten largest covering roughly 9%. The sample here was peripheral blood mononuclear cells, taken before any cancer treatment. The origin of the receptors is a woman aged 35-75 years with stage III lung adenocarcinoma.

The V call is TRBV18, the J call TRBJ1-2, with no clear D. Trimming pared 5 bases from V and 6 bases from J, leaving 13 bases between. CDR1 and CDR2 (germline): KGHSH, LQKENI. This CDR3 region has 13 residues. The CDR3, as DNA: TGTGCCAGCTCAACAAGGGCCGAAGATGGCTACACCTTC. Protein product: CASSTRAEDGYTF. Combining the CDR3 with reference TRBV18 and TRBJ1-2 gives the whole variable domain NAGVMQNPRHLVRRRGQEARLRCSPMKGHSHVYWYRQLPEEGLKFMVYLQKENIIDESGMPKERFSAEFPKEGPSILRIQQVVRGDSAAYFCASSTRAEDGYTFGSGTRLTVV.

This clone has a single count. This chain joins TRBV7-6 and TRBJ2-5; D is ambiguous. Germline V CDR1 and CDR2: SGHVS, FNYEAQ. The CDR3 totals 15 residues. Trimming removed 0 bases from V and 6 bases from J, with 14 bases in between. In nucleotides, the CDR3 is TGTGCCAGCAGCTTAGCGGGCCAGACGTCCCAGACCCAGTACTTC. As protein: CASSLAGQTSQTQYF. Complete variable domain (other parts from reference TRBV7-6 and TRBJ2-5): GAGVSQSPRYKVTKRGQDVALRCDPISGHVSLYWYRQALGQGPEFLTYFNYEAQQDKSGLPNDRFSAERPEGSISTLTIQRTEQRDSAMYRCASSLAGQTSQTQYFGPGTRLLVL.

In its sample, this clone was seen once. The chain carries TRBV19 and TRBJ2-7, with a weak D call TRBD2 (6 bases). Per the germline V gene, CDR1 is LNHDA and CDR2 is SQIVND (reference sequence). There are 15 residues in the CDR3. The germline V and J ends were trimmed by 6 bases and 0 bases, with 15 bases remaining between them. The CDR3 spells CASSRLGTLSYEQYF. CDR3 bases: TGTGCCAGTAGCCGACTCGGGACTCTCTCCTACGAGCAGTACTTC.

The V gene is TRBV7-8, the J gene TRBJ2-7; D gene uncertain. Per germline, CDR1 SGHVS and CDR2 FQNEAQ. The CDR3 totals 15 residues. Trimming left V 1 base short and J 2 bases short, with 12 bases between. The CDR3 DNA reads as TGTGCCAGCAGCTTAGAAGAGGTGTTTGCCTACGAGCAGTACTTC. Translated, it gives CASSLEEVFAYEQYF.

This chain connects TRBV10-3 to TRBJ2-4, with no clear D. The germline CDR1 and CDR2 sequences are ENHRY and SYGVKD. The CDR3 is made up of 13 amino acids. The V and J ends lost 4 bases and 5 bases respectively, with 9 bases between them. In nucleotides, the CDR3 is TGTGCCATCAGTGTGGACGTTGAAAACATTCAGTACTTC. Translation: CAISVDVENIQYF.

The chain links TRBV29-1 to TRBJ1-1; 8 bases are a match to TRBD1. The CDR3 runs to 14 residues. V was clipped by 7 bases and J by 6 bases; unmatched bases: 13. The germline V gene has CDR1 SQVTM and CDR2 ANQGSEA. DNA for the CDR3: TGCAGCGGAAAACCGGGACAGGCTGGGGCTGAAGCTTTCTTT. It is translated as CSGKPGQAGAEAFF.

The chain recombines TRBV2 with TRBJ1-3; no clear D. The CDR3 has 13 amino acids. The V and J ends lost 7 bases and 4 bases respectively, with 11 bases between them. The germline V gene encodes CDR1 SNHLY and CDR2 FYNNEI. For the CDR3, the DNA is TGTGCCAGCACCAAGGACGGAGGAAACACCATATATTTT. It codes for CASTKDGGNTIYF.

V is TRBV7-2 and J is TRBJ1-6; 10 nucleotides match TRBD1. CDR1 and CDR2 (germline): SGHTA, FQGNSA. J lost 11 bases, V lost 3 bases, and 4 bases had no gene match. CDR3 length equals 14 residues. CDR3 coding DNA: TGTGCCAGCAGCTTCGGACAGGGGGGCGCACCCCTCCACTTT. It specifies CASSFGQGGAPLHF.

This rearrangement joins TRBV27 to TRBJ2-7; a possible D gene is TRBD2 (6 bases). Trimming shortened V by 0 bases and J by 0 bases, and 18 bases separated the two germline ends. The CDR3 length is 18 residues. Germline V gives CDR1 MNHEY, CDR2 SMNVEV (reference sequence). The CDR3 region is CASSLSLAMGLSSYEQYF. CDR3 coding DNA: TGTGCCAGCAGTTTATCACTAGCAATGGGGTTAAGCTCCTACGAGCAGTACTTC.

This chain connects TRBV27 to TRBJ1-1; perhaps TRBD1 as D (5 bases). The CDR3 contains 16 residues. Germline CDR1 MNHEY, CDR2 SMNVEV (reference sequence). The ends were cut back, 0 bases at V and 5 bases at J, with 16 bases in the middle. CDR3 in amino acids: CASSLSVTRAKTEAFF. CDR3 sequence (DNA): TGTGCCAGCAGTTTATCCGTAACCAGGGCGAAGACTGAAGCTTTCTTT.

By share, this clone counts as medium-sized. This sequence joins TRBV7-9 and TRBJ2-1; 14 nucleotides line up with TRBD2. With V trimmed by 5 bases and J by 8 bases, 11 bases remained unmatched. Germline assignment: CDR1 SEHNR and CDR2 FQNEAQ (reference sequence). The CDR3 covers 17 residues. Here the CDR3 reads CASSPGRLAGGGYEQFF. CDR3 nucleotide sequence: TGTGCCAGCAGCCCCGGGCGACTAGCGGGAGGGGGTTATGAGCAGTTCTTC.